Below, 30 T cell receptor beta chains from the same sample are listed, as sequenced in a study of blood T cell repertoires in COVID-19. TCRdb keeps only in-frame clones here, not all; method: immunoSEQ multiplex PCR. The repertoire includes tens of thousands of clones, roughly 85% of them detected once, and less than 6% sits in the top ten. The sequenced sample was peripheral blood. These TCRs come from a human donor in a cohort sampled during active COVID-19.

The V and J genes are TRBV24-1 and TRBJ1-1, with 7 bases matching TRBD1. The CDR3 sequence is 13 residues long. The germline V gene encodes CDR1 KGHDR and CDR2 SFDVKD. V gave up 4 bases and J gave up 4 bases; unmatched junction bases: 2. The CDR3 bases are TGTGCCACCAGTGAGGCAGGGGGCACTGAAGCTTTCTTT. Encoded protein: CATSEAGGTEAFF.

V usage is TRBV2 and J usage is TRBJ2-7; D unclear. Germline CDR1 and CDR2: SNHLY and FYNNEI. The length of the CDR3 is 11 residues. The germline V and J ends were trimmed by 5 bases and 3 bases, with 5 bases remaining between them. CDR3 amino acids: CASSSNYEQYF. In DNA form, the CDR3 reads TGTGCCAGCAGTTCCAACTACGAGCAGTACTTC.

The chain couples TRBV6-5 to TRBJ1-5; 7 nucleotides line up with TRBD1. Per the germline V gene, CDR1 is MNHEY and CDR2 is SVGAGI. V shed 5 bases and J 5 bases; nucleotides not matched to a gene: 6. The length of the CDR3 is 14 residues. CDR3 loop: CASSTDRAYQPQHF. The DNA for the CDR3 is TGTGCCAGCAGTACCGACAGGGCTTATCAGCCCCAGCATTTT.

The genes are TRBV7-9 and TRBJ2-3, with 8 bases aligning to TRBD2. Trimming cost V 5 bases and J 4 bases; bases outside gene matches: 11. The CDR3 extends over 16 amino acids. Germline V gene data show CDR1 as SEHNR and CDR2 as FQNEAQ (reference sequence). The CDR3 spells CASSPAGRGVSDTQYF. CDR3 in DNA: TGTGCCAGCAGCCCCGCCGGGCGGGGGGTATCAGATACGCAGTATTTT.

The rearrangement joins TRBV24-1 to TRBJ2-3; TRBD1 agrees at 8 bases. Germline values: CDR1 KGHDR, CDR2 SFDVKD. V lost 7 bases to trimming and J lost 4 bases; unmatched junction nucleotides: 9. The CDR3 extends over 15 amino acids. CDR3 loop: CATSGDRGSSDTQYF. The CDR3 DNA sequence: TGTGCCACCAGCGGAGACAGGGGATCGTCAGATACGCAGTATTTT.

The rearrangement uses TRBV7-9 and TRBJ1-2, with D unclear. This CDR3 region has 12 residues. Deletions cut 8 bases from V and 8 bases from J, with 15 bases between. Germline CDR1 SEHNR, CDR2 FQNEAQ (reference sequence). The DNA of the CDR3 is TGTGCCAGCGGACGAAGTACGGGAGGCTACACCTTC. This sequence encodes CASGRSTGGYTF.

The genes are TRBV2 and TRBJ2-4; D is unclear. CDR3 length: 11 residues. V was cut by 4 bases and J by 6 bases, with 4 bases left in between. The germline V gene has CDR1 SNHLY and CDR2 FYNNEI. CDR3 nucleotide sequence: TGTGCCAGCAGTGGAGGAAACATTCAGTACTTC. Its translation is CASSGGNIQYF. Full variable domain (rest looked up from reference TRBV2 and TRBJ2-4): EPEVTQTPSHQVTQMGQEVILRCVPISNHLYFYWYRQILGQKVEFLVSFYNNEISEKSEIFDDQFSVERPDGSNFTLKIRSTKLEDSAMYFCASSGGNIQYFGAGTRLSVL.

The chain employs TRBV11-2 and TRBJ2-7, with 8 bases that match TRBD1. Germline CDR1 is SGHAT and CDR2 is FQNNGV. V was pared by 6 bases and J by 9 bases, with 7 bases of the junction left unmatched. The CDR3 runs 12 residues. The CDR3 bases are TGTGCCAGCAGGTCCCTTGACAGGGGGCAGTACTTC. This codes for CASRSLDRGQYF.

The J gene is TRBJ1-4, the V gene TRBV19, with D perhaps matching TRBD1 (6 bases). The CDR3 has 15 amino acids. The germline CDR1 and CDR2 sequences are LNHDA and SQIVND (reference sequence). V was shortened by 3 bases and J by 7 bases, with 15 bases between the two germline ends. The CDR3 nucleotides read TGTGCCAGTAGTATCAGGGACGGGGGGCGTGAAAAACTGTTTTTT. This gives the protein CASSIRDGGREKLFF.

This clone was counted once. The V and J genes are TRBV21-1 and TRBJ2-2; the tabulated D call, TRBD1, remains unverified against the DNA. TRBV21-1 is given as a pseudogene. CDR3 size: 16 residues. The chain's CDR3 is CASSPEGQPNTGELFF. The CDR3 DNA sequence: TGTGCCAGCAGCCCCGAGGGACAACCCAACACCGGGGAGCTGTTTTTT.

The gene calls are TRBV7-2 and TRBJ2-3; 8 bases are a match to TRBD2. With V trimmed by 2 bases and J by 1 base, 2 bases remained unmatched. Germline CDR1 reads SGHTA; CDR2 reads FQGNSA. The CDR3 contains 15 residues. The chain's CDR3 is CASSLMRGGTDTQYF. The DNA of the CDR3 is TGTGCCAGCAGCTTAATGCGGGGGGGCACAGATACGCAGTATTTT.

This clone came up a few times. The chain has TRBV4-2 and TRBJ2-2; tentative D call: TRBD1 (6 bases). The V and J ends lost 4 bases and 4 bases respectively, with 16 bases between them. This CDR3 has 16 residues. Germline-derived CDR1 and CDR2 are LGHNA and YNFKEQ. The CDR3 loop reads CASSPSGARGTGELFF. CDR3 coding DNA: TGTGCCAGCAGCCCCTCAGGGGCCCGGGGCACCGGGGAGCTGTTTTTT.

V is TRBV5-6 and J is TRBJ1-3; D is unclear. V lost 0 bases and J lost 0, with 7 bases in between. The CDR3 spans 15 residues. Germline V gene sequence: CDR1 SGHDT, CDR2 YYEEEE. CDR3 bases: TGTGCCAGCAGCTTGGTTACAGTCTCTGGAAACACCATATATTTT. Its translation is CASSLVTVSGNTIYF.

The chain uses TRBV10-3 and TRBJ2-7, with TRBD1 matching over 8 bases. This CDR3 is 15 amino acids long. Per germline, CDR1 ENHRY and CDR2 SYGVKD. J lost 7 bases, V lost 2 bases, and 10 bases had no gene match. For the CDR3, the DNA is TGTGCCATCAGTGAGGGGGTGACAGGGGTGGGTGAGCAGTACTTC. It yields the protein CAISEGVTGVGEQYF.

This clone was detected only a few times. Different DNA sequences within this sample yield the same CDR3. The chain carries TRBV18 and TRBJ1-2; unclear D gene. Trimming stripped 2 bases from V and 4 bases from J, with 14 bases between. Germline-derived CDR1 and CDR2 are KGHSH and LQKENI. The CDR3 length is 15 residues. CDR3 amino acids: CASSPNMAGSYGYTF. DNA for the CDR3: TGTGCCAGCTCACCAAATATGGCGGGGTCCTATGGCTACACCTTC.

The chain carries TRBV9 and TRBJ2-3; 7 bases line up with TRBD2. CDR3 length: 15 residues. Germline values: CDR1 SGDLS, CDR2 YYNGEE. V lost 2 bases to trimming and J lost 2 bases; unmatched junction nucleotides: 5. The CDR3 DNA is TGTGCCAGCAGCGTTTCGGGACTATTCACAGATACGCAGTATTTT. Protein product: CASSVSGLFTDTQYF.

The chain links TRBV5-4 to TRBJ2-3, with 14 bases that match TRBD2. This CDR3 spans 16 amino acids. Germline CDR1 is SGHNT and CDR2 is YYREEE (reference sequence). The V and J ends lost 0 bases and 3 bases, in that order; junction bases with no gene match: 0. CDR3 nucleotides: TGTGCCAGCAGCTTGGGACTAGCGGGGGGGACAGATACGCAGTATTTT. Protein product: CASSLGLAGGTDTQYF.

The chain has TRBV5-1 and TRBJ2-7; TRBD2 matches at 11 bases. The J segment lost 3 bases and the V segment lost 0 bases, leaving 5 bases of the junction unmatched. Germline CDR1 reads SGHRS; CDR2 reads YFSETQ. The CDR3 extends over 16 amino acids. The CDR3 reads CASSLGGLAGGYEQYF. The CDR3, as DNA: TGCGCCAGCAGCTTGGGAGGCCTAGCGGGGGGCTACGAGCAGTACTTC.

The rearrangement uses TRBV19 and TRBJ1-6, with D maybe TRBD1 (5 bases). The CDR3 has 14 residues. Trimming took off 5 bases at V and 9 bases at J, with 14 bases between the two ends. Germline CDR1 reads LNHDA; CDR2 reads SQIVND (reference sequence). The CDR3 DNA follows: TGTGCCAGTAGTCCAGGACGCGGGACTTCACCCCTCCACTTT. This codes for CASSPGRGTSPLHF. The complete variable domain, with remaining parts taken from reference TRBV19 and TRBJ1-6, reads DGGITQSPKYLFRKEGQNVTLSCEQNLNHDAMYWYRQDPGQGLRLIYYSQIVNDFQKGDIAEGYSVSREKKESFPLTVTSAQKNPTAFYLCASSPGRGTSPLHFGNGTRLTVT.

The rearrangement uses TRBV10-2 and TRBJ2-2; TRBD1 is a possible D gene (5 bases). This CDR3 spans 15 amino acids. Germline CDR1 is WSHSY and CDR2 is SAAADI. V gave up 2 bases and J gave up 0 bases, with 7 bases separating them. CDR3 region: CASSEGRANTGELFF. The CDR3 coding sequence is TGCGCCAGCAGTGAGGGCAGGGCGAACACCGGGGAGCTGTTTTTT.

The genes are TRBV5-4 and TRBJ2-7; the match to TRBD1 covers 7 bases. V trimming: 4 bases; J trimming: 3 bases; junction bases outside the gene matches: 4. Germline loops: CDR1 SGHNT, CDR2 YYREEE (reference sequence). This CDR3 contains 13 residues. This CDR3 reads CASSRQGSYEQYF. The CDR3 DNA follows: TGTGCCAGCAGCCGACAGGGTAGCTACGAGCAGTACTTC.

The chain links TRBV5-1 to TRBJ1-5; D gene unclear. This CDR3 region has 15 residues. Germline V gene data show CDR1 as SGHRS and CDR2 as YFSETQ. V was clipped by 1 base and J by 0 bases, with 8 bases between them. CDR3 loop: CASSLRGFSNQPQHF. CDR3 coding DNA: TGCGCCAGCAGCTTGCGGGGATTTAGCAATCAGCCCCAGCATTTT.

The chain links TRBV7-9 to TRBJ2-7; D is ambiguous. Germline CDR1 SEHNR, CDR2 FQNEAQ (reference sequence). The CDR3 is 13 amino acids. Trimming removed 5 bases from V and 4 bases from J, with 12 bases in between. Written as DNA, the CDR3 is TGTGCCAGCAGCCGAACAGAGCCATACGAGCAGTACTTC. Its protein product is CASSRTEPYEQYF. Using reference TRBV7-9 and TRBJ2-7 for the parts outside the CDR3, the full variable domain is DTGVSQNPRHKITKRGQNVTFRCDPISEHNRLYWYRQTLGQGPEFLTYFQNEAQLEKSRLLSDRFSAERPKGSFSTLEIQRTEQGDSAMYLCASSRTEPYEQYFGPGTRLTVT.

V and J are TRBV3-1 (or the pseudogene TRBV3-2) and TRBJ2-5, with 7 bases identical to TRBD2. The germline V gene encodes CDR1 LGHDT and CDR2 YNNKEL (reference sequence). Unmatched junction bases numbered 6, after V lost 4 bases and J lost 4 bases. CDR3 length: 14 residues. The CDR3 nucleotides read TGTGCCAGCAGCCCTCTTGGGGGGGGAGAGACCCAGTACTTC. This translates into CASSPLGGGETQYF.

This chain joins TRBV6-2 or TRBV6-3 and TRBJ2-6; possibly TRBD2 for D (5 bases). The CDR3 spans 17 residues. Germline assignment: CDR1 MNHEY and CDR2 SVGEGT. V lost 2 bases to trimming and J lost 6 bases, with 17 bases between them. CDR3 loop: CASSYGRGLAAANVLTF. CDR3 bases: TGTGCCAGCAGTTACGGCAGAGGACTGGCTGCGGCCAACGTCCTGACTTTC.

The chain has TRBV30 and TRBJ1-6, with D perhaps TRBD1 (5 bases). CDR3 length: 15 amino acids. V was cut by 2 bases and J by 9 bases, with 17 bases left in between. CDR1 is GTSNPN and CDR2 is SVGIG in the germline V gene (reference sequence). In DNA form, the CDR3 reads TGTGCCTGGAGTCCTTCTCCCGGGGGAAGTTCACCCCTCCACTTT. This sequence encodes CAWSPSPGGSSPLHF.

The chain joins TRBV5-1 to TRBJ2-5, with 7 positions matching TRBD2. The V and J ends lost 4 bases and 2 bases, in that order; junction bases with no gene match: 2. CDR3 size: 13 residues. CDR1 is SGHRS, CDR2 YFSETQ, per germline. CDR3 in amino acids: CASSISGQETQYF. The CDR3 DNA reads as TGCGCCAGCAGCATTAGCGGGCAAGAGACCCAGTACTTC.

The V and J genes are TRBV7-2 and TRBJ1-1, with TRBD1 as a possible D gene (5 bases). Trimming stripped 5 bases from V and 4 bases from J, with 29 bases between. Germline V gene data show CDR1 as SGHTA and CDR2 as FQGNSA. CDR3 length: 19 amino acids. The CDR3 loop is CASSPPLVLGPPYSTEAFF. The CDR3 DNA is TGTGCCAGCAGCCCCCCTTTGGTCTTGGGGCCACCCTACAGCACTGAAGCTTTCTTT.

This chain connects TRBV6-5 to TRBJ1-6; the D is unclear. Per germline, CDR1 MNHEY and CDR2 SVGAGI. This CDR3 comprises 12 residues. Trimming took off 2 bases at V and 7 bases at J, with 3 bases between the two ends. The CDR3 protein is CASSYENSPLHF. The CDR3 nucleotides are TGTGCCAGCAGTTACGAGAATTCACCCCTCCACTTT.

CDR3 DNA sequence: TGTGCCAGCTCACCTTCGGGAAGAGGACCCAATCAGCCCCAGCATTTT. Protein: CASSPSGRGPNQPQHF. V and J are TRBV18 and TRBJ1-5; D is undetermined. Germline CDR1 is KGHSH and CDR2 is LQKENI. The CDR3 totals 16 residues. Trimming removed 3 bases at V and 3 bases at J, with 15 bases between.